These 9 T cell receptor beta chains were sequenced from one sample in a study of blood T cell repertoires in COVID-19. This table comes from immunoSEQ multiplex PCR, and its TCRdb copy is limited to in-frame clones, with some not included. The table shows some 74,000 clones, with less than 90% occurring only once. What was sequenced was peripheral blood. The receptors were gathered from an elderly woman with acute or convalescent COVID-19.

CDR3 in amino acids: CASSPPGTGGTEAFF. In DNA form, the CDR3 reads TGCGCCAGCAGCCCTCCCGGGACAGGTGGGACTGAAGCTTTCTTT. The chain links TRBV5-1 to TRBJ1-1; 8 bases map to TRBD1. The J segment lost 5 bases and the V segment lost 4 bases, leaving 10 bases of the junction unmatched. This CDR3 contains 15 residues. Germline CDR1 and CDR2: SGHRS and YFSETQ. The full variable domain, rest sourced from reference TRBV5-1 and TRBJ1-1, is KAGVTQTPRYLIKTRGQQVTLSCSPISGHRSVSWYQQTPGQGLQFLFEYFSETQRNKGNFPGRFSGRQFSNSRSEMNVSTLELGDSALYLCASSPPGTGGTEAFFGQGTRLTVV.

The chain carries TRBV6-5 and TRBJ1-1; 9 bases agree with TRBD1. The trim removed 6 bases at V and 5 bases at J, leaving 7 bases unmatched. The CDR3 runs 14 residues. Germline assignment: CDR1 MNHEY and CDR2 SVGAGI. In nucleotides, the CDR3 is TGTGCCAGCAGGTGGGACAGGGAACGGACTGAAGCTTTCTTT. Its protein is CASRWDRERTEAFF.

The chain is built from TRBV21-1 and TRBJ1-1; the D call in the table, TRBD1, was not verified against the DNA. TRBV21-1 is annotated as a pseudogene. This CDR3 is 15 amino acids long. Written as DNA, the CDR3 is TGTGCCAGCACCTTGCTCCGGGACAGATATTGTGAAGCTTTCTTT. Translation gives CASTLLRDRYCEAFF.

The chain couples TRBV5-1 to TRBJ2-1; 7 nucleotides agree with TRBD2. V gave up 1 base and J gave up 9 bases; unmatched junction bases: 4. CDR3 size: 13 residues. CDR1 is SGHRS, CDR2 YFSETQ, per germline. The CDR3 nucleotides read TGCGCCAGCAGCTTGAGGCCTAGCGGTGAGCAGTTCTTC. It encodes CASSLRPSGEQFF.

The rearrangement joins TRBV11-1 to TRBJ2-1; D gene uncertain. CDR1 is SGHAT, CDR2 FQDESV, per germline (reference sequence). The length of the CDR3 is 11 residues. Deletions cut 4 bases from V and 5 bases from J, with 3 bases between. Written as DNA, the CDR3 is TGTGCCAGCAGCTACAACAATGAGCAGTTCTTC. Protein: CASSYNNEQFF.

The genes are TRBV6-5 and TRBJ2-3; TRBD2 might be the D (6 bases). Between the trimmed V and J ends, which lost 11 bases and 3 bases, there was a span of 18 bases. Germline loops: CDR1 MNHEY, CDR2 SVGAGI. The CDR3 consists of 14 residues. The CDR3 nucleotides read TGTGCCGTTAAAAGGGACTGGGGGACAGATACGCAGTATTTT. It is translated as CAVKRDWGTDTQYF.

The chain uses TRBV27 and TRBJ1-5, with D perhaps matching TRBD1 (5 bases). V gave up 2 bases and J gave up 2 bases, with 13 bases separating them. This CDR3 is 16 amino acids long. Germline CDR1 MNHEY, CDR2 SMNVEV (reference sequence). This CDR3 is CASSLGAAVGNQPQHF. For the CDR3, the DNA is TGTGCCAGCAGTTTAGGGGCGGCCGTCGGCAATCAGCCCCAGCATTTT.

V usage is TRBV11-2 and J usage is TRBJ1-5; a possible D gene is TRBD1 (6 bases). Germline CDR1 and CDR2: SGHAT and FQNNGV. The length of the CDR3 is 14 residues. The V end lost 1 base, the J end lost 9 bases, and 13 bases lay between the germline ends. The CDR3 sequence: CASSLGGTTRPQHF. Here the CDR3 DNA reads TGTGCCAGCAGCTTAGGGGGGACAACCCGGCCCCAGCATTTT.

This chain uses TRBV19 with TRBJ1-2, with 8 nucleotides matching TRBD1. The CDR3 sequence is 13 residues long. The germline V gene encodes CDR1 LNHDA and CDR2 SQIVND (reference sequence). V dropped 10 bases and J dropped 5; count of bases not matched to a gene: 9. The CDR3 region has the DNA TGTGCCACCTCGGGGACAGGCCTATATGGCTACACCTTC. This sequence encodes CATSGTGLYGYTF.